This T cell receptor (beta chain) was recorded in a study of cytomegalovirus exposure and HLA in healthy donors. At the level of the study: In an early release, HLA-typed donors contributed about 80 million unique TCR sequences.

This PCR relied on a set of 60 Vbeta primers and 13 Jbeta primers. Method: immunoSEQ multiplex PCR; TCRdb's copy keeps in-frame clones and lacks some. The table has over 200,000 clones, approximately 90% seen once. Whole-study results and caveats: Data from an earlier analysis indicated that most TCR beta V segments were productive either about 87% or about 30% of the time. Later analysis placed DRB1 highest and HLA-C lowest in TCR association rates, which differed by HLA locus.

As concerns this clone: Antigen unknown.

Unmatched junction bases numbered 20, after V lost 8 bases and J lost 3 bases. The CDR3 totals 17 residues. CDR1 and CDR2 (germline): SGDLS, YYNGEE. What was sequenced was PBMCs. V and J are TRBV9 and TRBJ2-7, with TRBD1 matching over 7 bases. This clonotype originated in a woman aged 18-29 years in good health and CMV-seronegative. CDR3 in amino acids: CASYHRDSALTNYEQYF. The CDR3 bases are TGTGCCAGTTACCACCGGGACAGCGCTCTTACTAACTACGAGCAGTACTTC. The variable domain in full, with the rest retrieved from reference TRBV9 and TRBJ2-7, is DSGVTQTPKHLITATGQRVTLRCSPRSGDLSVYWYQQSLDQGLQFLIQYYNGEERAKGNILERFSAQQFPDLHSELNLSSLELGDSALYFCASYHRDSALTNYEQYFGPGTRLTVT.